Following are 19 T cell receptor beta chains from one sample sequenced in a study of regulatory T cells in long-lasting Graves disease. Sequencing libraries for TCR beta were prepared with iRepertoire HTBI primers and Arm-PCR of CDR3 regions. One entry per CDR3 protein, called by TCRdb with MiXCR from the multiplex PCR reads. The repertoire holds 380,000 or so distinct CDR3 sequences, with 15% to 20% as singletons. Time point specified: newly diagnosed GD, antithyroid drugs for less than 3 months. Isolated PBMC RNA provided the starting material for the TCR library. This sample was also put to use in a study of T cells in Graves' hyperthyroidism and ophthalmopathy.

Specimen: peripheral blood mononuclear cells (PBMCs), collected at new diagnosis, from a patient treated with antithyroid drugs. Source of these receptors: a woman aged 18 to 35 with Graves disease.

This clonotype has a count of ten or more. This chain links TRBV13 with TRBJ1-4, with 10 bases identical to TRBD1. Looked up from germline, CDR1 is PRHDT and CDR2 is FYEKMQ (reference sequence). The CDR3 runs 16 residues. Trimming cost V 3 bases and J 5 bases; bases outside gene matches: 6. The CDR3, as DNA: TGTGCCAGCAGCTTTAAATCGGGACAGGGGAATGAAAAACTGTTTTTT. It encodes CASSFKSGQGNEKLFF. The full variable domain, rest sourced from reference TRBV13 and TRBJ1-4, is AAGVIQSPRHLIKEKRETATLKCYPIPRHDTVYWYQQGPGQDPQFLISFYEKMQSDKGSIPDRFSAQQFSDYHSELNMSSLELGDSALYFCASSFKSGQGNEKLFFGSGTQLSVL.

This chain connects TRBV30 to TRBJ2-7, with D perhaps matching TRBD1 (5 bases). Germline-derived CDR1 and CDR2 are GTSNPN and SVGIG (reference sequence). Trimming took off 0 bases at V and 0 bases at J, with 12 bases between the two ends. The CDR3 runs 15 residues. The CDR3 protein is CAWSVRAGYSYEQYF. The CDR3 coding sequence is TGTGCCTGGAGTGTAAGGGCAGGGTACTCCTACGAGCAGTACTTC.

This clonotype has a handful of counts. The rearrangement joins TRBV3-1 to TRBJ2-7, with 8 positions matching TRBD1. CDR1 LGHDT and CDR2 YNNKEL come from the germline V gene (reference sequence). The trim removed 4 bases at V and 1 base at J, leaving 6 bases unmatched. This CDR3 is 15 amino acids long. The CDR3 region is CASSRARGPSYEQYF. The CDR3 nucleotides are TGTGCCAGCAGCCGCGCCAGGGGGCCGTCCTACGAGCAGTACTTC.

This clonotype was observed at least ten times. The chain carries TRBV11-2 and TRBJ2-7; the D is unclear. Germline CDR1 SGHAT, CDR2 FQNNGV. The CDR3 extends over 17 amino acids. V was pared by 5 bases and J by 2 bases, with 22 bases between. CDR3 nucleotides: TGTGCCAGCAGCACCGCCCGGACGGAAAGATCTCCCTACGAGCAGTACTTC. This encodes CASSTARTERSPYEQYF.

The chain employs TRBV6-5 and TRBJ1-2; the match to TRBD1 covers 10 bases. The CDR3 totals 14 residues. Trimming cost V 0 bases and J 6 bases; bases outside gene matches: 1. The germline V gene encodes CDR1 MNHEY and CDR2 SVGAGI. Here the CDR3 reads CASSYSTGGDGYTF. The CDR3 DNA is TGTGCCAGCAGTTACTCGACAGGGGGCGATGGCTACACCTTC.

This clonotype occurred many times. In DNA form, the CDR3 reads TGTGCCAGCAGTGATTCTCCGACGACAGTCTCCTACGAGCAGTACTTC. Translated, it gives CASSDSPTTVSYEQYF. V usage is TRBV6-4 and J usage is TRBJ2-7; weak D call: TRBD1 (5 bases). V shed 3 bases and J shed 0 bases, with 15 bases lying between them. Germline assignment: CDR1 MRHNA and CDR2 SNTAGT. The CDR3 has 16 residues.

This chain joins TRBV2 and TRBJ2-1; no reliable D call. The CDR3 is 15 residues long. The germline V gene has CDR1 SNHLY and CDR2 FYNNEI. V shed 3 bases and J shed 4 bases, with 13 bases lying between them. CDR3: CASSEPGAAYNEQFF. The CDR3 DNA reads TGTGCCAGCAGTGAGCCCGGCGCGGCTTACAATGAGCAGTTCTTC. Variable domain in full (rest from reference TRBV2 and TRBJ2-1): EPEVTQTPSHQVTQMGQEVILRCVPISNHLYFYWYRQILGQKVEFLVSFYNNEISEKSEIFDDQFSVERPDGSNFTLKIRSTKLEDSAMYFCASSEPGAAYNEQFFGPGTRLTVL.

Note on this clonotype: This could be a read error, since a much larger clone is one nucleotide away. The chain uses TRBV20-1 and TRBJ2-1, with a weak D call TRBD1 (6 bases). This CDR3 is 10 amino acids long. Looked up from germline, CDR1 is DFQATT and CDR2 is SNEGSKA (reference sequence). The ends were cut back, 4 bases at V and 10 bases at J, with 8 bases in the middle. The CDR3 DNA reads as TGCAGTGCTACCAGGGGCGAGCAGTTCTTC. Translation gives CSATRGEQFF.

This clonotype has ten or more counts. V and J are TRBV7-2 and TRBJ2-5; D is possibly TRBD1 or TRBD2 (5 bases each). The CDR3 is 13 amino acids. The V gene lost 5 bases and the J gene lost 5 bases, with 12 bases spanning the gap. Germline V gene sequence: CDR1 SGHTA, CDR2 FQGNSA. The CDR3 DNA follows: TGTGCCAGCAGCCCAGTGGGGGTGGAGACCCAGTACTTC. This gives the protein CASSPVGVETQYF. The variable domain in full, completed from reference TRBV7-2 and TRBJ2-5, reads GAGVSQSPSNKVTEKGKDVELRCDPISGHTALYWYRQSLGQGLEFLIYFQGNSAPDKSGLPSDRFSAERTGGSVSTLTIQRTQQEDSAVYLCASSPVGVETQYFGPGTRLLVL.

This clonotype was seen a few times. Mismatch with germline at one junction end may stem from a read error. The chain uses TRBV5-4 and TRBJ2-5; weak D call: TRBD2 (6 bases). Germline loops: CDR1 SGHNT, CDR2 YYREEE (reference sequence). The CDR3 totals 15 residues. The CDR3 reads CASSLGPGGPETQYF. Here the CDR3 DNA reads TGTGCCAGCAGTTTGGGCCCCGGGGGTCCCGAGACCCAGTACTTC.

The table lists this clonotype with many counts. The chain has TRBV28 and TRBJ2-2; TRBD1 is a possible D gene (5 bases). The CDR3 totals 13 residues. V was shortened by 8 bases and J by 0 bases, with 7 bases between the two germline ends. The germline V gene has CDR1 MDHEN and CDR2 SYDVKM. The CDR3, as DNA: TGTGCCAGCCCAGGGCCGAACACCGGGGAGCTGTTTTTT. It encodes CASPGPNTGELFF.

This clonotype came up many times. V is TRBV20-1 and J is TRBJ2-5; D possibly corresponds to TRBD2 (6 bases). Trimming took 3 bases from V and 0 from J, leaving 14 bases between them. Looked up from germline, CDR1 is DFQATT and CDR2 is SNEGSKA (reference sequence). This CDR3 is 15 amino acids long. The CDR3 here is CSASRGLGHQETQYF. CDR3 coding DNA: TGCAGTGCTAGTCGGGGGTTGGGCCACCAAGAGACCCAGTACTTC.

Many counts were recorded for this clonotype. The chain is built from TRBV7-2 and TRBJ1-5; no clear D gene. V was shortened by 5 bases and J by 6 bases, with 14 bases between the two germline ends. Germline CDR1 is SGHTA and CDR2 is FQGNSA. The CDR3 is 14 residues long. The CDR3 DNA reads as TGTGCCAGCAGCCTCGGAGAGATGGGTCAGCCCCAGCATTTT. This codes for CASSLGEMGQPQHF.

In this sample, this clonotype turned up a few times. This rearrangement joins TRBV7-9 to TRBJ2-2, with 10 positions matching TRBD2. In germline, CDR1 is SEHNR, CDR2 FQNEAQ (reference sequence). This CDR3 spans 18 amino acids. J gave up 7 bases and V 2 bases, and 13 bases lay outside the gene matches. CDR3 in amino acids: CASSLTLFLAGVNGELFF. DNA for the CDR3: TGTGCCAGCAGCTTAACGCTCTTTCTAGCGGGAGTTAACGGGGAGCTGTTTTTT.

This clonotype showed up many times. This chain joins TRBV7-8 and TRBJ2-7; D might be TRBD1 (6 bases). Germline V lookup: CDR1 SGHVS, CDR2 FQNEAQ. The CDR3 extends over 14 amino acids. The V end was cut by 5 bases, the J end by 3 bases, with 14 bases between. The CDR3 DNA is TGTGCCAGCAGCCCCCCTACAGGGAACTACGAGCAGTACTTC. Protein product: CASSPPTGNYEQYF.

This clonotype has a count of ten or more. V is TRBV5-1 and J is TRBJ2-7; the D gene is possibly TRBD1 (5 bases). Trimming shortened V by 4 bases and J by 0 bases, and 5 bases separated the two germline ends. Germline V gene lookup returns CDR1 SGHRS and CDR2 YFSETQ. The CDR3 runs 12 residues. The CDR3 nucleotides read TGCGCCAGCAGCGACAGCTCCTACGAGCAGTACTTC. Translated: CASSDSSYEQYF.

This clonotype was seen repeatedly, ten times or more. The chain carries TRBV19 and TRBJ2-3; D tentatively reads TRBD1 or TRBD2 (5 bases each). CDR3 size: 14 residues. In germline, CDR1 is LNHDA, CDR2 SQIVND (reference sequence). Deletions cut 7 bases from V and 2 bases from J, with 13 bases between. CDR3 DNA sequence: TGTGCCAGTACCCCGGGACCATCCACAGATACGCAGTATTTT. Translation gives CASTPGPSTDTQYF.

A remark on this clonotype: The CDR3 does not end in the conserved phenylalanine or tryptophan, so this is likely a read error. The chain couples TRBV29-1 to TRBJ2-2; maybe TRBD2 (5 bases). Germline V CDR1 and CDR2: SQVTM, ANQGSEA. The CDR3 is 14 amino acids. Trimming took 7 bases from V and 3 from J, leaving 15 bases between them. The CDR3 is CSASRDAYTGELFS. For the CDR3, the DNA is TGCAGCGCTTCCCGGGATGCCTACACCGGGGAGCTGTTTTCT.

The chain couples TRBV7-8 to TRBJ2-1, with unresolved D. Looked up from germline, CDR1 is SGHVS and CDR2 is FQNEAQ. The CDR3 extends over 16 amino acids. The V end was cut by 4 bases, the J end by 3 bases, with 16 bases between. The CDR3 reads CASSSTVAENYNEQFF. The CDR3 DNA sequence: TGTGCCAGCAGCTCTACCGTGGCGGAGAACTACAATGAGCAGTTCTTC.